This T cell receptor (beta chain) was captured in a study of beta chain features in type 1 diabetes (dated by TCRdb to 2017 to 2018). About the full investigation: Mean age, gender distribution, total cell number and subset yield did not differ between patients and healthy donors. Regulatory and stem cell-like memory subsets were isolated from only 8 patients and roughly eight healthy donors, whereas naive and central memory subsets came from all 30 or so donors. A total of some 110 million sorted cells were examined across all samples, and a strong correlation was observed between cell number per subset and RNA yield. In the study, recently diagnosed type 1 diabetes patients and matched healthy donors were compared on the TCRB repertoires of their sorted circulating CD4+ T cell subsets. General findings and caveats noted by the study authors: Type 1 diabetes patients showed a moderate but significant shortening of TCRB CDR3 length in all four CD4+ subsets. PCR may preferentially amplify shorter templates, but because patient and control samples were amplified and corrected together, any resulting skew would affect both groups equally. Because small numbers of individuals were included in the HLA sub-analyses, any influence of HLA type on TCRB rearrangement was left unresolved. Naive, central memory and regulatory TCRB repertoires appeared more similar among patients than among healthy donors. Fewer insertions and more nucleotide deletions at VDJ recombination sites were observed in patients with type 1 diabetes, implying thymic rearrangement abnormalities. Because cDNA rather than genomic DNA was sequenced, highly expressing activated cells could have been over-represented, although no difference in activation and CD3 levels was found between groups.

The High Capacity cDNA Reverse Transcription Kit was used to reverse transcribe all of the isolated RNA, meaning that expressed TCRB transcripts were what got sequenced. Deep immunoSEQ sequencing was performed on naive, central memory and regulatory T cell samples, with an average of approximately 4 million total reads per sample. Sorted cells were lysed in RLT buffer, and RNA was extracted using DNase-treated RNeasy Micro or Mini kits according to cell number. Each cell subset was processed separately to prevent cross-contamination, with patient and healthy donor samples processed together. The immunoSEQ multiplex PCR was used to amplify TCRB sequences from cDNA, yielding 87-bp fragments that span the CDR3 region. Amplicons were sequenced on the Illumina HiSeq platform. Processing in the source paper ran as follows. Synthetic template baselines were used to correct PCR bias computationally, reads within Hamming distance 2 were collapsed together, and singletons that could not be merged were discarded. Reads were aligned against IMGT to assign V, D and J genes, CDR3 length and insertions or deletions at six rearrangement sites. Clonotype counts were normalized to sorted cell number within each subset before computing true diversity and Gini coefficients with the tcR R package. Repertoire sharing was quantified using the overlap coefficient calculated on TCRB nucleotide sequences. As a proxy for the pre-selection repertoire, out-of-frame TCRB sequences from naive cells were analyzed. What TCRdb holds here is the immuneACCESS table cut down to in-frame rearrangements. Part of the clones is not present; checked against another copy, under half of the missing clones reflect an unresolved V gene, and the others are unexplained. The V and J calls and clone size are taken from that table; D and trimming were inferred from the DNA. This sample lists around 450,000 clones; about an eighth were detected once. The top ten clones comprise roughly 0.046% of the sample.

V is reduced by 4 bases and J by 2 bases, leaving a spacing of 6 bases between them. There are 13 amino acids in the CDR3, from cysteine to phenylalanine inclusive. Only the CDR3 region is kept as DNA, spanning 39 bases read in frame from base 1. CDR1 KGHSH and CDR2 LQKENI are derived from the germline V gene. From each donor, a single peripheral blood sample of around 0.12 L on average was drawn into heparinised tubes. A BD FACSAria II and a panel including CD45RO, CCR7, CD25, CD127, CD95 and CD27 were used to sort naive, central memory, regulatory and stem cell-like memory CD4+ T cells. Purity was above 95% for every sorted population. PBMCs were separated immediately by Lymphoprep density gradient centrifugation and were stained directly, without being cultured. To minimize batch effects, samples were stained and sorted in pairs, one healthy donor with one patient per experiment. This clone was found many times. Its antigen specificity is not known. No base qualities exist here, and no much larger clone lies one base off it.

Source material: naive CD4+ T cells from blood. What the cell subset or site label conveys for this sample: true naive CD4+ T cells. This sequence uses TRBV18 and TRBJ2-4, with the D gene call left open. The receptor comes from a woman under 30 in good health. The nucleotide sequence is given as TGTGCCAGCTCACGTGGATCCAAAAACATTCAGTACTTC. It encodes CASSRGSKNIQYF.